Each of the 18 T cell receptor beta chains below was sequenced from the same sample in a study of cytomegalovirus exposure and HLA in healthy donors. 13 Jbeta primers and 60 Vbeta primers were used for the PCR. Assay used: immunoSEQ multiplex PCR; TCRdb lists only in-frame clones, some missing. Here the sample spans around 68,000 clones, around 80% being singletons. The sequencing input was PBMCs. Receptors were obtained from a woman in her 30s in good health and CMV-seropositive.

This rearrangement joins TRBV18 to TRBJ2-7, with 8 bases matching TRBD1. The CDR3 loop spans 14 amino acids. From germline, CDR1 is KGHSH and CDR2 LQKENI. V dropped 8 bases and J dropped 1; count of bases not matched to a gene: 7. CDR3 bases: TGTGCCAGCGGCGGACAGGGAACATCCTACGAGCAGTACTTC. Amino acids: CASGGQGTSYEQYF.

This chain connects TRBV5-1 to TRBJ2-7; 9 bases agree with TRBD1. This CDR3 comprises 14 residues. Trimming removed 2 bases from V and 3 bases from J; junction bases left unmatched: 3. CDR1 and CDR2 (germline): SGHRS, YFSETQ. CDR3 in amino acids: CASSFTGGSYEQYF. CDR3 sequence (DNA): TGCGCCAGCAGCTTCACAGGGGGCAGCTACGAGCAGTACTTC.

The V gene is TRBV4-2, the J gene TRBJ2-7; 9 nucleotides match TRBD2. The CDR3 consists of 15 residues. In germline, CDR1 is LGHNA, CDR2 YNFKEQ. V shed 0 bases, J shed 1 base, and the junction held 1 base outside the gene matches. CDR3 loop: CASSQDSGSSYEQYF. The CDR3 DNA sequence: TGTGCCAGCAGCCAAGATAGCGGGAGTTCCTACGAGCAGTACTTC.

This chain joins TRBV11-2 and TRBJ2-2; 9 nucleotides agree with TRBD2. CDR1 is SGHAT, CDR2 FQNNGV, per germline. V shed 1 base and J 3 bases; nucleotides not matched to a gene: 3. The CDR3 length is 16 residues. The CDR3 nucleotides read TGTGCCAGCAGCTTAGGACTAGCGGTGGACACCGGGGAGCTGTTTTTT. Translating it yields CASSLGLAVDTGELFF.

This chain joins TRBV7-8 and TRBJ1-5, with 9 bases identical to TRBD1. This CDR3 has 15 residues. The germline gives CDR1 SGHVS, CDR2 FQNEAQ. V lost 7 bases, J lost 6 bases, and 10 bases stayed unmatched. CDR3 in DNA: TGTGCCAGCACCCTGGACAGGGGAGGGATTCAGCCCCAGCATTTT. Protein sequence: CASTLDRGGIQPQHF. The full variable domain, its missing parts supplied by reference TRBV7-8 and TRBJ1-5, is GAGVSQSPRYKVAKRGQDVALRCDPISGHVSLFWYQQALGQGPEFLTYFQNEAQLDKSGLPSDRFFAERPEGSVSTLKIQRTQQEDSAVYLCASTLDRGGIQPQHFGDGTRLSIL.

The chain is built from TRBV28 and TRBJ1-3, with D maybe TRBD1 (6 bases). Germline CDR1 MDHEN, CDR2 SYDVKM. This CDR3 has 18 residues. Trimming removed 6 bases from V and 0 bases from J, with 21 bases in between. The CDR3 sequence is CASRAGTPNSLSGNTIYF. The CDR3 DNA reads TGTGCCAGCAGGGCCGGGACACCGAATTCTCTCTCTGGAAACACCATATATTTT.

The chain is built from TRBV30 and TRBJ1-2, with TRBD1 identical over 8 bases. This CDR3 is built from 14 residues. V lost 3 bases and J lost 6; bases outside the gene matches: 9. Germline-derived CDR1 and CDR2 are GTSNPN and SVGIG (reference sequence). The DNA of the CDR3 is TGTGCCTGGAGAGGCCTCAGGGGGCTCGATGGCTACACCTTC. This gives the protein CAWRGLRGLDGYTF.

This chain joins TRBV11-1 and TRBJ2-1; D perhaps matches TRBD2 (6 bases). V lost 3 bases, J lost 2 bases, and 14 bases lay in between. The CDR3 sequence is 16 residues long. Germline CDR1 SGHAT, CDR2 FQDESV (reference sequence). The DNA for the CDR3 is TGTGCCAGCAGCTTTATGACTAGATTCCCCTACAATGAGCAGTTCTTC. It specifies CASSFMTRFPYNEQFF.

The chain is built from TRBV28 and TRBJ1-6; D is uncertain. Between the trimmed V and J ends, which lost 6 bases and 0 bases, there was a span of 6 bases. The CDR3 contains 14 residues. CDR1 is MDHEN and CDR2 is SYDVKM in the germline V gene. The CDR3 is CASSRNSYNSPLHF. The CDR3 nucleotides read TGTGCCAGCAGCAGGAACTCCTATAATTCACCCCTCCACTTT. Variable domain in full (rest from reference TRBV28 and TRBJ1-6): DVKVTQSSRYLVKRTGEKVFLECVQDMDHENMFWYRQDPGLGLRLIYFSYDVKMKEKGDIPEGYSVSREKKERFSLILESASTNQTSMYLCASSRNSYNSPLHFGNGTRLTVT.

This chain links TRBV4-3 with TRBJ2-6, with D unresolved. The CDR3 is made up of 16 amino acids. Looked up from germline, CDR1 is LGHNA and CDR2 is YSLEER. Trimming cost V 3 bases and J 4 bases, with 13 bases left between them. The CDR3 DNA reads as TGCGCCAGCAGCCAGACGCGAGAGGCCGGGGCCAACGTCCTGACTTTC. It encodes CASSQTREAGANVLTF.

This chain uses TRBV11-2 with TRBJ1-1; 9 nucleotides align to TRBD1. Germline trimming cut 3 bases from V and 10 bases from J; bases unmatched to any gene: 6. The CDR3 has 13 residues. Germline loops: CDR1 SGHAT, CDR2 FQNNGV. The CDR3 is CASSLVTQGAAFF. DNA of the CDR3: TGTGCCAGCAGCTTGGTAACACAGGGGGCAGCTTTCTTT.

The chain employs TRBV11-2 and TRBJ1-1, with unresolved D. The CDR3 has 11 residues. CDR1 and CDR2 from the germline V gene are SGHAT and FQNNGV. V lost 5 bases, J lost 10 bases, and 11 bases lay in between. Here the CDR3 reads CASSAPALAFF. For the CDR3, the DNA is TGTGCCAGCAGCGCCCCAGCGTTAGCTTTCTTT.

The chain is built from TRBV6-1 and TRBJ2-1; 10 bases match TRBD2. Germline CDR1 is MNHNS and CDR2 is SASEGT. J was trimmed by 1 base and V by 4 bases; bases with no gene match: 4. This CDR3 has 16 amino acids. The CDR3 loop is CASSGFSGRSYNEQFF. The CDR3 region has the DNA TGTGCCAGCAGTGGATTTAGCGGGAGGTCCTACAATGAGCAGTTCTTC.

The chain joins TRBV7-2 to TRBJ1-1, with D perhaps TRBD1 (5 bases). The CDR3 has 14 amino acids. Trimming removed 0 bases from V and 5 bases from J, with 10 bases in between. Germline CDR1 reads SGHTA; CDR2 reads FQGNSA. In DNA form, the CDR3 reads TGTGCCAGCAGCTTAGCGGGGGGAAGTACTGAAGCTTTCTTT. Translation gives CASSLAGGSTEAFF.

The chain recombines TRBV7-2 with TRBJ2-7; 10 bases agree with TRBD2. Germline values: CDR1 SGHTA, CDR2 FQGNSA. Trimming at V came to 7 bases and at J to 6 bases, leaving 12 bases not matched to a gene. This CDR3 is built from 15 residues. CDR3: CASTRDPAGGGEQYF. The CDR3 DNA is TGTGCCAGCACCCGGGATCCAGCGGGAGGGGGCGAGCAGTACTTC.

This chain's CDR3 is CASSYSRDRGTDTQYF. The CDR3 DNA sequence: TGTGCCAGCAGTTACTCTCGGGACAGGGGCACAGATACGCAGTATTTT. The chain joins TRBV6-5 to TRBJ2-3, with TRBD1 matching over 9 bases. The CDR3 is 16 amino acids. J was trimmed by 1 base and V by 0 bases; bases with no gene match: 2. Per the germline V gene, CDR1 is MNHEY and CDR2 is SVGAGI.

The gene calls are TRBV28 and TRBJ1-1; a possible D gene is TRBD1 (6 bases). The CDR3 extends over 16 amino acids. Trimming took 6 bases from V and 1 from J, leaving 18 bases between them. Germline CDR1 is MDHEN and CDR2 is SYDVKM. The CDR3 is CASSSTRQEKNTEAFF. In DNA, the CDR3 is TGTGCCAGCAGCTCTACTAGACAGGAGAAGAACACTGAAGCTTTCTTT.

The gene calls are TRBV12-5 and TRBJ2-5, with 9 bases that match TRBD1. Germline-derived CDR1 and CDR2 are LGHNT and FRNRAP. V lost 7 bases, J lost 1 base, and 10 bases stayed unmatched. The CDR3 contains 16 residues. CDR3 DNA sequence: TGTGCTAGTGCCCAAGGGGGACAGGGAGGCCAAGAGACCCAGTACTTC. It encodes CASAQGGQGGQETQYF.